The clone carrying this T cell receptor (beta chain) was seen more than once but under ten times. The same CDR3 also results from other DNA sequences found in this sample. The data originate from a study of CD8 T cells in acute hepatitis C reinfection. Study conclusions and caveats: TRBV04 and TRBV06 were preferentially used in all groups, not explained by naive pool overrepresentation.

The time point denotes: acute HCV infection, within 168 days of estimated infection date. No in vitro expansion preceded sequencing of these hepatitis C virus-specific cells, which were studied ex vivo. The table came from immunoSEQ multiplex PCR; TCRdb's copy has only in-frame clones and leaves some out. The sample lists over a thousand clones; almost 50% were seen once. Germline V gene lookup returns CDR1 LGHNA and CDR2 YNFKEQ. This CDR3 has 13 residues. V dropped 0 bases and J dropped 5 bases, with 7 bases sitting between them. The chain recombines TRBV4-2 with TRBJ1-1; no definite D call. The receptor's source is a young woman with chronic hepatitis C. The sample here was HCV NS3-1073 tetramer-sorted CD8+ T cells from PBMCs, taken during acute infection. The CDR3 spells CASSQEEGTEAFF. The DNA for the CDR3 is TGTGCCAGCAGCCAAGAGGAAGGGACTGAAGCTTTCTTT.